This T cell receptor (beta chain) was found in a study of blood T cell repertoires in COVID-19. Study information: Samples representing acute and convalescent COVID-19 were sourced from the United States, Italy and Spain.

The repertoire was sequenced with immunoSEQ multiplex PCR; TCRdb's copy has only in-frame clones and lacks some. In the table there are around 120,000 clones, 86% of which are singletons. Enrollees, roughly 18 to 89 years old, lived in fewer than 25 US areas. Participant-reported clinical history was the basis for cohort assignment. Sequencing input: PBMCs or T cells enriched from blood (not recorded which). This receptor was taken from a woman in her forties or fifties who had recovered from COVID-19.

The CDR3 protein is CASSLGTSQQETQYF. The CDR3 DNA follows: TGTGCCAGCAGTCTGGGGACTAGCCAGCAAGAGACCCAGTACTTC. The chain recombines TRBV6-2 or TRBV6-3 with TRBJ2-5; 9 bases line up with TRBD2. This CDR3 is built from 15 residues. CDR1 is MNHEY, CDR2 SVGEGT, per germline. V lost 5 bases to trimming and J lost 2 bases; unmatched junction nucleotides: 6.